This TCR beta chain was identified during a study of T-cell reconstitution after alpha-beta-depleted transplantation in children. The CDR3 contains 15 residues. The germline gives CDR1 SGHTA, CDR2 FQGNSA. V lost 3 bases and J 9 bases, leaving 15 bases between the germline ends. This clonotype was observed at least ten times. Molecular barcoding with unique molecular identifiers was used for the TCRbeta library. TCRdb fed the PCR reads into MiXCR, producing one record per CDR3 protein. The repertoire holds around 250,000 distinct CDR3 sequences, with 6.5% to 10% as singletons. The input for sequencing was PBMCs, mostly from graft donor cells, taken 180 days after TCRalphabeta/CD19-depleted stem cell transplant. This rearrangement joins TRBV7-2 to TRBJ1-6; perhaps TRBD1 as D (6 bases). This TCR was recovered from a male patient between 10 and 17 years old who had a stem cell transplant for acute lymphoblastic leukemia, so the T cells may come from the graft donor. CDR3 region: CASSFSYRDISPLHF. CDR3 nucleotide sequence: TGTGCCAGCAGCTTTTCATACAGGGATATTTCACCCCTCCACTTT.